A selection of T cell receptor beta chains follows, all from one sample in a study of beta chain features in type 1 diabetes. Only in-frame clones appear in the TCRdb table, and some are missing; sequencing was by immunoSEQ multiplex PCR. The repertoire holds around 340,000 clones, roughly 8% seen once, with roughly 0.44% in the top ten. Sequenced sample: central memory CD4+ T cells from blood. The source is a woman between 18 and 30 years old in good health. CDR3s include the opening cysteine and the closing phenylalanine or tryptophan. Fields, in order: V gene, J gene, CDR3 protein.

TRBV6-5	TRBJ2-2	CASSYRPSGSGELFF
TRBV11-2	TRBJ2-3	CASSLMGGTDTQYF
TRBV7-9	TRBJ1-1	CASSITGNTEAFF
TRBV28	TRBJ2-7	CASSYPGRAYEQYF
TRBV2	TRBJ2-3	CASSEMEADTQYF
TRBV7-2	TRBJ2-5	CASSLDQETQYF
TRBV7-3	TRBJ2-5	CASSVGARETQYF
TRBV5-1	TRBJ2-1	CASSLTSGRADEQFF
TRBV11-2	TRBJ2-5	CASSSLAAQETQYF
TRBV5-5	TRBJ2-4	CASSGQGPKNIQYF
TRBV29-1	TRBJ1-1	CSVESPNTEAFF
TRBV18	TRBJ1-1	CASSPTPSGGNTEAFF
TRBV10-1	TRBJ2-7	CASSEPGPYEQYF
TRBV28	TRBJ2-5	CASSLSGTQTQYF
TRBV5-4	TRBJ2-7	CASSLSGGRAHEQYF
TRBV15	TRBJ1-1	CATSRSGNSNTEAFF
TRBV28	TRBJ1-2	CASSGTGRYGYTF
TRBV4-2	TRBJ1-1	CASSQADRATEAFF
TRBV7-9	TRBJ2-7	CASSCRDRVSYEQYF
TRBV6-5	TRBJ2-7	CASRTGPLSSYEQYF
TRBV27	TRBJ2-1	CASSLSSGNNEQFF
TRBV11-2	-	CASRPGGSSYEQYF
TRBV4-3	TRBJ2-4	CASSQGAGVAKNIQYF
TRBV28	TRBJ2-1	CASSSRPQGEQFF
TRBV29-1	TRBJ2-7	CSVEGAGGPEQYF
TRBV2	TRBJ1-2	CASVTGLSYGYTF
TRBV7-2	TRBJ2-2	CASSLWGGTGELFF
TRBV9	TRBJ2-5	CASSVTPWTEQETQYF
TRBV19	TRBJ1-5	CASSLLTGGRQPQHF
TRBV28	TRBJ2-7	CASSSARWAERGAYEQYF
TRBV2	TRBJ2-1	CASSLGTYNEQFF
TRBV6-6	TRBJ2-7	CASSYSAQGGEQYF
TRBV6-5	TRBJ1-1	CASSYSRAANTEAFF
TRBV7-9	TRBJ2-1	CASSSISGSSYNEQFF
TRBV7-3	TRBJ2-7	CASSPTGTASYEQYF